The T cell receptor beta chain under discussion was sequenced for a study of radiation and T cells in renal cell carcinoma (TCRdb year 2020). About the investigation overall: Samples were obtained from a clinical trial, in which 15 Gy stereotactic body radiation therapy was delivered to primary renal cell carcinomas and nephrectomy was performed 4 weeks later. TCR beta sequencing covered around 50 samples in total, comprising 25 or so tumors and roughly 27 peripheral blood samples. Across all 53 samples, under 5,000,000 unique CDR3 nucleotide sequences encoding 2,658,974 unique CDR3 amino acid sequences were identified. General findings and caveats noted by the study authors: Dynamics of the blood repertoire were not tracked past 4 weeks after treatment. Because no pretreatment tumor biopsies were available, whether clonotypes were present in the tumor at baseline could not be determined. In blood, the top tumor clonotypes increased between baseline and 2 weeks post-radiation and then shrank by 4 weeks, which suggests that tumor-resident clones expanded only transiently. The single-armed trial design could not address effects of radiation dose or scheduling on the TCR repertoire.

In the germline V gene, CDR1 corresponds to LGHNA and CDR2 to YNFKEQ. V and J lose 1 base and 2 bases, and a span of 18 bases separates them. The cysteine opens and the phenylalanine closes a CDR3 of 19 amino acids. The DNA shown is the 57-base CDR3, in frame from base 1. About this clone itself: It lacks a known antigen. No much larger clonotype is one base removed from it; base qualities were not supplied.

Following the manufacturer's recommendations, the immunoSEQ kit was used to generate TCR beta libraries from genomic DNA. Library preparation used a first multiplex PCR with proprietary primers, then a second PCR adding unique barcodes, with bead cleanups after each round. Each sample batch included a kit-provided positive control reaction and a negative control reaction. The final libraries were assessed on an Agilent 4200 TapeStation D1000 ScreenTape, pooled by volume, and quantified by qPCR. Sequencing ran on an Illumina NextSeq500 with a MidOutput 150-cycle cartridge, using 156 Read1 and 15 Index1 cycles with kit custom primers. The pooled library was loaded at 0.8 to 1 pM, and about 20% PhiX control was spiked in. In the authors' own workflow: Vendor-processed data were analyzed in R, with a clonotype defined as all T cells sharing the same CDR3 nucleotide sequence. In the clone abundance analyses, frequencies in each sample were normalized to that sample's 10,000 most abundant clones. Before analysis, public T cell clones were removed, and these numbered fewer than six per sample on average. An abundance difference of at least 32-fold between compartments was the criterion for calling clonotypes tumor-enriched or baseline blood-enriched. A beta-binomial differential abundance model was applied to find clonotypes that expanded or contracted between blood time points. Tumor-blood repertoire similarity was measured with the Baroni-Urbani and Buser coefficient, and group comparisons used two-tailed Wilcoxon tests in R. Not all clones reach the TCRdb copy of this immuneACCESS table, which keeps in-frame sequences only. Checked studies attribute under half of the gap to unresolved V genes and leave the rest unexplained. That table supplies the V and J calls and clone size; D and trimming were determined from the DNA. This sample lists some 50,000 clones; about 83% were detected once. The top ten clones comprise roughly 33% of the sample.

The time point label on this specimen signifies: baseline pretreatment blood. According to the study, the label for this sample's treatment or condition signals: 15 Gy SBRT to primary tumor, nephrectomy 4 weeks later. Serial peripheral blood from radiation-treated patients was sampled at baseline, 2 weeks and 4 weeks after SBRT to track tumor-enriched clonotypes. Renal cell carcinoma with clear cell pathology was present in all patients. Genomic DNA for TCR sequencing was prepared using the QIAamp DNA Blood Mini Kit (Qiagen). Samples were included in the analyses only if all quality control checks were passed.

Recombination linked TRBV4-2 to TRBJ1-6; matching of 6 bases hints at TRBD1 as the D gene. The receptor comes from a woman aged 70-85 years with renal cell carcinoma. The material sequenced was blood, taken from a patient whose treatment included radiotherapy and nephrectomy. For the CDR3, the sequence is CASSQGGAGSGPYNSPLHF. Read as DNA, the sequence is TGTGCCAGCAGCCAAGGGGGGGCGGGGTCCGGCCCCTATAATTCACCCCTCCACTTT.